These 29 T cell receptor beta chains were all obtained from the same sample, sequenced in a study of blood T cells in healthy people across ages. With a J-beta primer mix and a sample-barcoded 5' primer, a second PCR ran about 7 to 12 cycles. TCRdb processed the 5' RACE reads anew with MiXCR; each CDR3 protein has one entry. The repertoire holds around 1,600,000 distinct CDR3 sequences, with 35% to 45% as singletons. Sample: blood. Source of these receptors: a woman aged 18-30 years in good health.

CDR3 loop: CASSQAGGPINLGYEQYF. CDR3 bases: TGTGCCAGCAGCCAAGCGGGGGGGCCGATCAATCTCGGCTACGAGCAGTACTTC. The chain links TRBV5-6 to TRBJ2-5; 10 nucleotides match TRBD2. The J call may not be correct, given that the DNA end is closer to TRBJ2-7. Per germline, CDR1 SGHDT and CDR2 YYEEEE. The CDR3 loop spans 18 amino acids.

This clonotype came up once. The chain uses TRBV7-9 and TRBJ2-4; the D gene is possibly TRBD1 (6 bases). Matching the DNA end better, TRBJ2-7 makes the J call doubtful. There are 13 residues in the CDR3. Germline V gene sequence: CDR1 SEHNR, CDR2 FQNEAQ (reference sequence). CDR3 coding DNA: TGTGCCAGCACCGACAGGTCCTCCTACGAGCAGTACTTC. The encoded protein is CASTDRSSYEQYF.

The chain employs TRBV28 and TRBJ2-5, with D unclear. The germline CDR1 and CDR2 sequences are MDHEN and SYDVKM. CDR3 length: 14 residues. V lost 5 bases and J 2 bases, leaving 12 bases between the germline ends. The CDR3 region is CASSPLTGQETQYF. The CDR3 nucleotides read TGTGCCAGCAGTCCTCTGACCGGGCAAGAGACCCAGTACTTC.

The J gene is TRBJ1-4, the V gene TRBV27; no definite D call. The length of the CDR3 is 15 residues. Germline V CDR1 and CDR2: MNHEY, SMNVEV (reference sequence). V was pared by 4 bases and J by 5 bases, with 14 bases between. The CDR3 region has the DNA TGTGCCAGCAGTTGGCGCGGTCACTGGAATGAAAAACTGTTTTTT. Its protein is CASSWRGHWNEKLFF.

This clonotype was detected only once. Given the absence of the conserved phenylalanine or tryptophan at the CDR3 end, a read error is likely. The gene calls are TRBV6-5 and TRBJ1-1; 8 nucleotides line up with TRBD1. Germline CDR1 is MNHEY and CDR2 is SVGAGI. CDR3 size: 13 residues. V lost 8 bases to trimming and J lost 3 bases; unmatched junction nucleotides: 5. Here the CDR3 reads CASGRQGYTEAFL. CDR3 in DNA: TGTGCCAGCGGGAGACAGGGGTACACTGAAGCTTTCCTT.

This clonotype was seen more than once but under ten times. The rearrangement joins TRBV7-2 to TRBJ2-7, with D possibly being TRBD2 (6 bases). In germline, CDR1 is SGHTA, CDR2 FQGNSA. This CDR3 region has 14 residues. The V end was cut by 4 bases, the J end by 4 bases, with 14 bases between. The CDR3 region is CASSSGLGRYEQYF. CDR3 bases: TGTGCCAGCAGCTCCGGCTTAGGGAGGTACGAGCAGTACTTC.

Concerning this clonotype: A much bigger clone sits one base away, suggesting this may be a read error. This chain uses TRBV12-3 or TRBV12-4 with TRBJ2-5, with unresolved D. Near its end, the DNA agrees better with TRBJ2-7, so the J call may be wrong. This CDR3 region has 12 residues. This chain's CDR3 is CASGLRLYEQYF. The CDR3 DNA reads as TGTGCCAGCGGTTTAAGGCTTTACGAGCAGTACTTC.

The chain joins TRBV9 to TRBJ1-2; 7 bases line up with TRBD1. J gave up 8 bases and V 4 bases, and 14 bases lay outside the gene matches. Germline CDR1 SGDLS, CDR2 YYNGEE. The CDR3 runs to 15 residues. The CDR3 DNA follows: TGTGCCAGCAGCATCCTAGGGACAGATAGGGGCGGCTACACCTTC. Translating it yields CASSILGTDRGGYTF.

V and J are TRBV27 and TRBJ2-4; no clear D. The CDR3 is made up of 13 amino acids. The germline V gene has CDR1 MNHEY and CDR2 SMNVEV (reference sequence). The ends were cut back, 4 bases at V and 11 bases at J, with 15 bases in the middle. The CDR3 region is CASSSNGGTLQYF. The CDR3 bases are TGTGCCAGCAGTTCTAATGGCGGAACACTTCAGTACTTC.

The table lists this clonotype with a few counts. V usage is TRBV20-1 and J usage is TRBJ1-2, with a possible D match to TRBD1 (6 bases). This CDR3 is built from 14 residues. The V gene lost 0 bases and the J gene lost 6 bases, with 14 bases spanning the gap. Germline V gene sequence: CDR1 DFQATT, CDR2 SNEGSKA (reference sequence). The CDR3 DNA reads TGCAGTGCTAGAGATCCCGACAGGCTAGATGGCTACACCTTC. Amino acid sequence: CSARDPDRLDGYTF.

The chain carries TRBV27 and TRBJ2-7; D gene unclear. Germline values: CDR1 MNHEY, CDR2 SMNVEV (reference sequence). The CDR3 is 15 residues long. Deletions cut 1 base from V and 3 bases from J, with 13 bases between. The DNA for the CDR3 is TGTGCCAGCAGTTTATTTGGAAGAACTTTCTACGAGCAGTACTTC. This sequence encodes CASSLFGRTFYEQYF.

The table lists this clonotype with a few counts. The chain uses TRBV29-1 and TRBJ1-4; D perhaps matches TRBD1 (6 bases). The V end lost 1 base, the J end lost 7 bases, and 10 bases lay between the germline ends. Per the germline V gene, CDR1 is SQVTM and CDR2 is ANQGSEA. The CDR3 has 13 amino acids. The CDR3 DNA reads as TGCAGCGTTGAAGGTTGGGGGGCTGAAAAACTGTTTTTT. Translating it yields CSVEGWGAEKLFF.

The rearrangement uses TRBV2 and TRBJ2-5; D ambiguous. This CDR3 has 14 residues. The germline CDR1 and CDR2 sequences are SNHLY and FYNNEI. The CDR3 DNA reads TGTGCATCCAGCAATTTAGCTCGGGTGGGCGTGCAGTACTTC. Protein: CASSNLARVGVQYF.

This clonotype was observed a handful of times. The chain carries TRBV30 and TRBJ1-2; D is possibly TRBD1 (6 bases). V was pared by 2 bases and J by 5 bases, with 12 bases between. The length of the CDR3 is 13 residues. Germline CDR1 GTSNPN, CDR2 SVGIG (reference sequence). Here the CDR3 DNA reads TGTGCCTGGAGTCCCAGGGGTCCGTATGGCTACACCTTC. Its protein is CAWSPRGPYGYTF.

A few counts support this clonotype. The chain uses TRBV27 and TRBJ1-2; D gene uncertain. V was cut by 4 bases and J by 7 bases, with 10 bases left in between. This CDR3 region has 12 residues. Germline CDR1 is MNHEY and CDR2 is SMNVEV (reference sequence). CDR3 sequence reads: CASSSLRGGYTF. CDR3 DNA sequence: TGTGCCAGCAGTTCCCTCCGGGGTGGCTACACCTTC.

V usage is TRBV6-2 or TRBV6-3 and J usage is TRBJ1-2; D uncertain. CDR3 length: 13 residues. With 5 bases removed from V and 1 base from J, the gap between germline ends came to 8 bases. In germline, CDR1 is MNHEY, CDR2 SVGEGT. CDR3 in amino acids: CASSAQLNYGYTF. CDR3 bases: TGTGCCAGCAGTGCTCAGCTTAACTATGGCTACACCTTC.

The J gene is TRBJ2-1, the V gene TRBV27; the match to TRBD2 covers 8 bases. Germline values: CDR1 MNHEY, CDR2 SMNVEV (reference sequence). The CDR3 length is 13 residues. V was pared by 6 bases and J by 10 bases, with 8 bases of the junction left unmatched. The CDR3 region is CASSLLAAEEQFF. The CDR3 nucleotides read TGTGCCAGCAGCTTACTAGCGGCAGAAGAGCAGTTCTTC.

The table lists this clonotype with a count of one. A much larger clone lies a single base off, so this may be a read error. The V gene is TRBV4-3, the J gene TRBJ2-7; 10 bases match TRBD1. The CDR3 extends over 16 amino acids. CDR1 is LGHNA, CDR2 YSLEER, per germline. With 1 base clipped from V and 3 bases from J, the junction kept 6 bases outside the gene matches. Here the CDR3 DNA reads TGCGCCAGCAGCCAAGGGGCTTGGGACAGGGGCTACGAGCAGTACTTC. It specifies CASSQGAWDRGYEQYF.

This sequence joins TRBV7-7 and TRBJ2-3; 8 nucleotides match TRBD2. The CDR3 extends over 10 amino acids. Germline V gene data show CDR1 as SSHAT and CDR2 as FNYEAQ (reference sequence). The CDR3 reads CAIREGPQYF. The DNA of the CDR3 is TGTGCTATCCGGGAGGGTCCGCAGTATTTT.

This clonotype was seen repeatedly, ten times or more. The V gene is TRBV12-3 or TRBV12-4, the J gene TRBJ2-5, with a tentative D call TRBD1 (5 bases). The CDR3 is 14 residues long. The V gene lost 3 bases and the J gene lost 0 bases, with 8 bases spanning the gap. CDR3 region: CASSLGRDQETQYF. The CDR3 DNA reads TGTGCCAGCAGTTTGGGCAGGGACCAAGAGACCCAGTACTTC.

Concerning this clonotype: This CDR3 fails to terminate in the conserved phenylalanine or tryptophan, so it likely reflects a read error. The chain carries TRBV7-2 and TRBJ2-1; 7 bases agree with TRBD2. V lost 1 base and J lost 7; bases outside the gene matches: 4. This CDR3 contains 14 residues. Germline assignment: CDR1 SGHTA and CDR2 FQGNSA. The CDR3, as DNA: TGTGCCAGCAGCTTAGGGGCGGGAGTGAATGAGCAGTTCTTA. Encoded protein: CASSLGAGVNEQFL.

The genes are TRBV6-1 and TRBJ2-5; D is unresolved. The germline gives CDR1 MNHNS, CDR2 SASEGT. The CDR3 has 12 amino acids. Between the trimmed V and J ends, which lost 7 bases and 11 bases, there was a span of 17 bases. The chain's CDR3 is CASMFFQDEQYF. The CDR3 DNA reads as TGTGCCAGCATGTTTTTTCAGGATGAGCAGTACTTC.

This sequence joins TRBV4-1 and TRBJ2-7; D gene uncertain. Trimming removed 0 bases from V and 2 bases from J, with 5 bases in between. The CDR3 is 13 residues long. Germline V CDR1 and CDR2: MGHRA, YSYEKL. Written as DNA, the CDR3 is TGCGCCAGCAGCCAAGATATGACCTACGAGCAGTACTTC. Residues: CASSQDMTYEQYF.

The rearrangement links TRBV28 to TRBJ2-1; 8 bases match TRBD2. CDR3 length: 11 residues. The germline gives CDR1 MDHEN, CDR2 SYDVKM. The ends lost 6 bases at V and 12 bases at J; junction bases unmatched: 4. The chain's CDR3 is CASRVAGTQFF. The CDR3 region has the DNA TGTGCCAGCAGGGTAGCGGGGACGCAGTTCTTC.

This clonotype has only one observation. CDR3 sequence: CASSPWDRGDTEAFF. Here the CDR3 DNA reads TGCGCCAGCAGCCCGTGGGACAGGGGGGACACTGAAGCTTTCTTT. The V and J genes are TRBV5-1 and TRBJ1-1; TRBD1 matches 11 bases. The CDR3 runs 15 residues. Trimming took 4 bases from V and 3 from J; bases not matched to a gene: 5. Germline V gene data show CDR1 as SGHRS and CDR2 as YFSETQ.

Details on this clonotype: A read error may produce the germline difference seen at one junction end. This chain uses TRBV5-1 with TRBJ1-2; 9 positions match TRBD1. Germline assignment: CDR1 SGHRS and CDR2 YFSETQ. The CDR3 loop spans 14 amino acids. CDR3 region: CAGSTGTGNYGYTF. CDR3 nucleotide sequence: TGCGCCGGCAGCACCGGGACAGGGAACTATGGCTACACCTTC.

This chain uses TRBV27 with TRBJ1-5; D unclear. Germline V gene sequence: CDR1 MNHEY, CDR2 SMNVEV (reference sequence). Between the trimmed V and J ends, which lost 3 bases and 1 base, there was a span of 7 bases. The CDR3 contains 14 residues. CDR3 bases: TGTGCCAGCAGTTTGAGGTTGAGCAATCAGCCCCAGCATTTT. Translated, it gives CASSLRLSNQPQHF.

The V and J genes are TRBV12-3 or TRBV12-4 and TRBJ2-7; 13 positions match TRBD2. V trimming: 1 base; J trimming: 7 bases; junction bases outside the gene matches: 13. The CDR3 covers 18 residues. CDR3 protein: CASSLESGTSGVYNEQYF. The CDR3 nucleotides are TGTGCCAGCAGTTTAGAATCAGGGACTAGCGGGGTTTACAATGAGCAGTACTTC.

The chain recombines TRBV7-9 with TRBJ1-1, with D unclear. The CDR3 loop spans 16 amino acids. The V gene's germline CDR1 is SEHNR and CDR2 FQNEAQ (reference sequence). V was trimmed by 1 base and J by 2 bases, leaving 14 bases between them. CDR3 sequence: CASSLGGGFLNTEAFF. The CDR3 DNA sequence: TGTGCCAGCAGCTTAGGTGGTGGGTTTTTAAACACTGAAGCTTTCTTT.